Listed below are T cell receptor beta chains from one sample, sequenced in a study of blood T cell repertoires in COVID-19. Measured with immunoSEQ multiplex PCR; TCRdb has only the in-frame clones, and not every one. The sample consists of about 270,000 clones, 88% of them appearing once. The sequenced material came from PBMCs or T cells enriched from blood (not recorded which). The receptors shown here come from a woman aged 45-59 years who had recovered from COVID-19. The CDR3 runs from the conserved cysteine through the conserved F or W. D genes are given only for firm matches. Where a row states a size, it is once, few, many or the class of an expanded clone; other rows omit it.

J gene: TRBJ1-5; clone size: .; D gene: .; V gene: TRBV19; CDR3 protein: CASSPADSYNQPQHF; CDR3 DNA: TGTGCCAGTAGCCCAGCGGACAGCTACAATCAGCCCCAGCATTTT
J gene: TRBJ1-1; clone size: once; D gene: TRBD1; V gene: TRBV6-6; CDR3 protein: CASLTSGQGARTEAFF; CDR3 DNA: TGTGCCAGTCTAACGTCGGGACAGGGGGCGCGGACTGAAGCTTTCTTT
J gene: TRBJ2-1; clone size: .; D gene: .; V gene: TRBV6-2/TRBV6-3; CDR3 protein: CASSRVRVSLDSSYNEQFF; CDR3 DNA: TGTGCCAGCAGCCGCGTCCGGGTTTCACTCGACAGCTCCTACAATGAGCAGTTCTTC
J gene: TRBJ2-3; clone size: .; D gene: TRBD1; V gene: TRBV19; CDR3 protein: CASKGQGARDTQYF; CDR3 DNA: TGTGCCAGTAAAGGACAGGGGGCGCGAGATACGCAGTATTTT
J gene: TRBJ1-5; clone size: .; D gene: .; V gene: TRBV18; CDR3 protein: CASSRGEVSNQPQHF; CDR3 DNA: TGTGCCAGCTCACGCGGGGAAGTGAGCAATCAGCCCCAGCATTTT
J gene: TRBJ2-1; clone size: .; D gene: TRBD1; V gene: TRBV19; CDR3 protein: CASSITGQGGRQFF; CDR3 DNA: TGTGCCAGTAGTATCACGGGACAGGGAGGGCGGCAGTTCTTC
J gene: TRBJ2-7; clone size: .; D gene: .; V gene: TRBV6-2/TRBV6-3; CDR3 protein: CASSYSTRGQYF; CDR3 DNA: TGTGCCAGCAGTTACTCGACCAGGGGGCAGTACTTC
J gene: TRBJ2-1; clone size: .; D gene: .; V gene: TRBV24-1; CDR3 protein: CATSDYLGDEQFF; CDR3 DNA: TGTGCCACCAGTGATTACCTCGGGGATGAGCAGTTCTTC
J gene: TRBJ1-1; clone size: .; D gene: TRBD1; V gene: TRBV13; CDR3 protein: CASSPSTGGYTEAFF; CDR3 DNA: TGTGCCAGCAGCCCGAGCACAGGGGGCTACACTGAAGCTTTCTTT
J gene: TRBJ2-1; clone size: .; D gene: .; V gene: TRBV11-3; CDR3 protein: CASSFANSRYNEQFF; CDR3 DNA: TGTGCCAGCAGCTTTGCGAACTCCCGATACAATGAGCAGTTCTTC
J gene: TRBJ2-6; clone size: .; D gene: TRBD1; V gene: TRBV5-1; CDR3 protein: CASSLGPQGDGANVLTF; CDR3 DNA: TGCGCCAGCAGCTTGGGCCCTCAGGGGGATGGGGCCAACGTCCTGACTTTC
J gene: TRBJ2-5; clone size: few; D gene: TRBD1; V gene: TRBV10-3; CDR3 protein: CAISERTGEYQETQYF; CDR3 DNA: TGTGCCATCAGTGAGCGGACAGGGGAGTACCAAGAGACCCAGTACTTC
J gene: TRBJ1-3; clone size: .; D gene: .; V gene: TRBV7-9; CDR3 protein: CASSAGTPGNTIYF; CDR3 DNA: TGTGCCAGCAGCGCCGGGACACCTGGAAACACCATATATTTT
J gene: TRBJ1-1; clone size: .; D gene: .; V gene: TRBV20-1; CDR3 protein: CSASSNTEAFF; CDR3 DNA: TGCAGTGCTAGCTCGAACACTGAAGCTTTCTTT
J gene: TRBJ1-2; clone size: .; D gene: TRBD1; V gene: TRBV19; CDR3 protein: CASSNRGQGNYGYTF; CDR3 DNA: TGTGCCAGTAGTAACCGGGGACAGGGGAACTATGGCTACACCTTC
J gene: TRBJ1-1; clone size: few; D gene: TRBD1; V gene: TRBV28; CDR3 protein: CASSPPTGGDTEAFF; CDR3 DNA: TGTGCCAGCAGTCCCCCGACAGGGGGGGACACTGAAGCTTTCTTT
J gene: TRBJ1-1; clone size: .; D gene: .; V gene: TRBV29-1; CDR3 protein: CSVDTEGRF; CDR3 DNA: TGCAGCGTCGACACAGAAGGAAGATTT